This is a list of T cell receptor beta chains from one sample in a study of T cell responses to AZD1222 COVID-19 vaccine. Data came from immunoSEQ multiplex PCR; TCRdb stores just in-frame clones and leaves some out. The profile shows around 120,000 clones, around 85% of them singletons. The source material was peripheral blood, sampled on day 0 of AZD1222 vaccination. Receptor source: an adult in good health. CDR3s include the opening cysteine and the closing phenylalanine or tryptophan. The D gene is left open where the match is weak. Rows give clone size only sometimes, using once, few, many, or a class for an expanded clone.

d_call j_call v_call clone_size cdr3_aa cdr3_nt
- TRBJ2-5 TRBV7-2 - CASSLSVRETQYF TGTGCCAGCAGCTTAAGCGTTAGGGAGACCCAGTACTTC
- TRBJ1-2 TRBV30 - CAWREYGHGYTF TGTGCCTGGAGGGAATACGGGCATGGCTACACCTTC
- TRBJ2-3 TRBV15 few CATSRGHGRDVTDTQYF TGTGCCACCAGCAGAGGACACGGACGGGACGTCACAGATACGCAGTATTTT
- TRBJ1-4 TRBV20-1 - CSASRDSTNEKLFF TGCAGTGCTAGTCGGGACTCAACTAATGAAAAACTGTTTTTT
TRBD1 TRBJ1-2 TRBV6-6 - CASSQDRVWDGYTF TGTGCCAGCAGCCAAGACAGGGTCTGGGATGGCTACACCTTC
TRBD2 TRBJ2-1 TRBV19 - CASSQLAGLNEQFF TGTGCCAGTAGTCAACTAGCGGGGTTAAACGAGCAGTTCTTC
- TRBJ1-3 TRBV5-5 - CASRPTLDWGNTIYF TGTGCCAGCAGGCCTACCCTGGACTGGGGAAACACCATATATTTT
TRBD2 TRBJ2-1 TRBV27 few CASNGGGAHNEQFF TGTGCCAGCAATGGCGGGGGGGCCCACAATGAGCAGTTCTTC
TRBD1 TRBJ1-2 TRBV7-2 - CASSPGTGDYGYTF TGTGCCAGCAGCCCAGGGACAGGTGATTATGGCTACACCTTC
- TRBJ2-7 TRBV12-2 - CASRLAGARCEQYF TGTGCAAGTCGCTTAGCGGGGGCACGCTGCGAGCAGTACTTC
- TRBJ1-3 TRBV5-8 - CASSAGDISGNTIYF TGTGCCAGCAGCGCTGGGGACATCTCTGGAAACACCATATATTTT
- TRBJ1-2 TRBV27 - CASSFKKQEPYGYTF TGTGCCAGCAGTTTTAAGAAACAGGAACCCTATGGCTACACCTTC
- TRBJ1-3 TRBV5-1 - CASSLEGGSGNTIYF TGCGCCAGCAGCTTGGAGGGGGGCTCTGGAAACACCATATATTTT
- TRBJ2-1 TRBV3-1/TRBV3-2 few CASSQAGNEQFF TGTGCCAGCAGCCAAGCCGGGAATGAGCAGTTCTTC
- TRBJ2-5 TRBV7-9 - CASSLARDQETQYF TGTGCCAGCAGCCTAGCCAGAGACCAAGAGACCCAGTACTTC
- TRBJ1-3 TRBV25-1 - CASTPPGGNTIYF TGTGCCAGCACCCCTCCGGGAGGAAACACCATATATTTT
- TRBJ1-1 TRBV6-4 - CASSREGHTEAFF TGTGCCAGCAGCAGGGAGGGGCACACTGAAGCTTTCTTT
- TRBJ2-7 TRBV5-4 - CASSSQGFYEQYF TGTGCCAGCAGCTCACAGGGATTCTACGAGCAGTACTTC
TRBD2 TRBJ2-5 TRBV5-6 - CASSPGLAGGQETQYF TGTGCCAGCAGCCCAGGACTAGCGGGGGGGCAGGAGACCCAGTACTTC
TRBD2 TRBJ2-7 TRBV5-1 - CASSLFIPSGAYSYEQYF TGCGCCAGCAGCTTATTTATCCCTAGCGGGGCATACTCCTACGAGCAGTACTTC
TRBD1 TRBJ1-6 TRBV30 - CAGGQALTPLHF TGTGCCGGGGGACAGGCTTTGACACCCCTCCACTTT
TRBD2 TRBJ2-1 TRBV11-2 - CASSLGLRGRNNEQFF TGTGCCAGCAGCTTAGGGCTGCGGGGGAGGAATAATGAGCAGTTCTTC
TRBD1 TRBJ1-1 TRBV19 once CASSITTGAEAFF TGTGCCAGTAGTATTACGACAGGGGCTGAAGCTTTCTTT
- TRBJ2-5 TRBV15 - CATSRERKTQYF TGTGCCACCAGCAGAGAAAGAAAGACCCAGTACTTC
- TRBJ2-7 TRBV28 - CASSRGIYEQYF TGTGCCAGCAGTAGGGGGATATACGAGCAGTACTTC
- TRBJ1-5 TRBV28 - CASSLHQGSNQPQHF TGTGCCAGCAGTTTGCACCAGGGAAGCAATCAGCCCCAGCATTTT
- TRBJ1-6 TRBV5-6 - CASSLTVGSYNSPLHF TGTGCCAGCAGCTTGACAGTGGGGTCCTATAATTCACCCCTCCACTTT
TRBD1 TRBJ2-7 TRBV29-1 - CSVEAGQSSYEQYF TGCAGCGTTGAAGCGGGACAGAGCTCTTACGAGCAGTACTTC
- TRBJ2-5 TRBV11-2 - CASSWGGRETQYF TGTGCCAGCAGCTGGGGGGGGCGGGAGACCCAGTACTTC
- TRBJ1-5 TRBV12-3/TRBV12-4 - CASSLAQKQHF TGTGCCAGCAGTTTAGCGCAGAAACAGCATTTT
- TRBJ1-2 TRBV7-8 - CASSLAGSPVRAF TGTGCCAGCAGCTTAGCCGGGTCCCCGGTTCGGGCCTTC
- TRBJ1-4 TRBV15 - CATSRVQATNEKLFF TGTGCCACCAGCAGAGTGCAGGCGACTAATGAAAAACTGTTTTTT
TRBD1 TRBJ1-5 TRBV6-2/TRBV6-3 - CASSLTGTGVSNTQHF TGTGCCAGCAGTTTAACCGGGACAGGGGTTTCGAATACCCAGCATTTT
- TRBJ1-1 TRBV6-5 once CASRTGWGDTEAFF TGTGCCAGCAGAACGGGGTGGGGGGACACTGAAGCTTTCTTT
- TRBJ1-4 TRBV19 - CASSQQGDATNEKLFF TGTGCCAGTAGTCAACAGGGAGATGCAACTAATGAAAAACTGTTTTTT
TRBD2 TRBJ2-7 TRBV7-9 - CASSSGLDLYEQYF TGTGCCAGCAGCTCCGGACTAGACCTCTACGAGCAGTACTTC
- TRBJ1-6 TRBV4-2 - CASSQDRAFDRNSPLHF TGTGCCAGCAGCCAAGATCGTGCGTTCGACAGAAATTCACCCCTCCACTTT
- TRBJ2-3 TRBV24-1 - CATSDFQGPFSTDTQYF TGTGCCACCAGTGATTTTCAGGGGCCCTTCAGCACAGATACGCAGTATTTT
- TRBJ1-2 TRBV7-8 - CASSLAEGTVYGYTF TGTGCCAGCAGCTTAGCTGAGGGGACTGTTTATGGCTACACCTTC
- TRBJ2-1 TRBV6-2/TRBV6-3 - CASSLHVSPWRGVNEQFF TGTGCCAGCAGCCTCCACGTATCGCCCTGGAGGGGGGTAAATGAGCAGTTCTTC
- TRBJ2-6 TRBV19 few CASSIIEGTGANVLTF TGTGCCAGTAGTATCATAGAGGGAACTGGGGCCAACGTCCTGACTTTC
- TRBJ1-1 TRBV24-1 - CATSAPYSTEAFF TGTGCCACCAGTGCCCCGTATTCCACTGAAGCTTTCTTT
TRBD1 TRBJ1-6 TRBV18 - CASSPGQGANSPLHF TGTGCCAGCTCACCTGGACAGGGGGCAAATTCACCCCTCCACTTT
TRBD1 TRBJ1-1 TRBV30 - CAWRETGTRAFF TGTGCCTGGAGGGAGACAGGGACTAGAGCTTTCTTT
TRBD1 TRBJ1-4 TRBV6-6 - CASSIGRTGGPEKLFF TGTGCCAGCAGCATAGGGCGTACAGGGGGCCCTGAAAAACTGTTTTTT
- TRBJ1-1 TRBV29-1 - CSADGGLNTEAFF TGCAGCGCCGACGGGGGATTGAACACTGAAGCTTTCTTT
TRBD1 TRBJ2-3 TRBV6-5 - CASSPGQGKTDTQYF TGTGCCAGCAGTCCCGGACAGGGAAAAACAGATACGCAGTATTTT
- TRBJ1-2 TRBV28 - CAYTEEVDGGYTF TGTGCCTACACTGAGGAGGTAGACGGGGGCTACACCTTC
- TRBJ2-3 TRBV24-1 - CATSDLTTDTQYF TGTGCCACCAGTGATTTGACTACCGATACGCAGTATTTT
TRBD1 TRBJ1-6 TRBV9 - CASSVGQGLGSPLHF TGTGCCAGCAGCGTCGGACAGGGACTGGGATCACCCCTCCACTTT